A selection of T cell receptor beta chains follows, all from one sample in a study of cytotoxic CD8 clonotypes in ibrutinib-treated CLL. Produced via immunoSEQ multiplex PCR; TCRdb's table is partial and in-frame only. The sample has about 80,000 clones, about 76% seen once. The input for sequencing was PBMCs, taken after 12 months of ibrutinib treatment. Every receptor here comes from a human donor with chronic lymphocytic leukemia. The CDR3 runs from the conserved cysteine through the conserved F or W. A D gene is named only where the DNA matches it firmly. Size is omitted from some rows. Given values are once, few, many or a class for expanded clones.

D	V	size	J	DNA	CDR3
.	TRBV6-1	.	TRBJ1-1	TGTGCCAGCAGGCTGACAATGGGGGGAACTGAAGCTTTCTTT	CASRLTMGGTEAFF
TRBD1	TRBV11-2	.	TRBJ1-2	TGTGCCAGCAGATCGCCGGGACAGGGGGCGCGGGGCTATGGCTACACCTTC	CASRSPGQGARGYGYTF
TRBD2	TRBV10-2	.	TRBJ2-3	TGCGCCAGCAGTCTAGCGGGGGGTCTCACAGATACGCAGTATTTT	CASSLAGGLTDTQYF
.	TRBV6-5	once	TRBJ1-1	TGTGCCCACGAGGGGGGCACTGAAGCTTTCTTT	CAHEGGTEAFF
.	TRBV11-3	few	TRBJ1-1	TGTGCCAGCAGCTTAGGGCAGGCGAACACTGAAGCTTTCTTT	CASSLGQANTEAFF
.	TRBV29-1	few	TRBJ1-6	TGCAGCGCCCAGTGGGGGGTCGGTTCACCCCTCCACTTT	CSAQWGVGSPLHF
.	TRBV7-8	.	TRBJ2-1	TGTGCCAGCAGCTACAGTGGGGAGCAGTTCTTC	CASSYSGEQFF
.	TRBV6-6	.	TRBJ1-5	TGTGCCAGCAGTTTCCGTTCTCGGGTGGAATCGCCCCAGCATTTT	CASSFRSRVESPQHF
.	TRBV27	.	TRBJ1-1	TGTGCCAGCAGACCCGAGGGGTTGAGGGACACTGAAGCTTTCTTT	CASRPEGLRDTEAFF
TRBD1	TRBV5-1	few	TRBJ2-4	TGCGCCAGCAGCTTGGCCCCCGGACAGGGTGGGGACATTCAGTACTTC	CASSLAPGQGGDIQYF
.	TRBV20-1	few	TRBJ2-7	TGCAGTGCTTTAGGTAACGAGCAGTACTTC	CSALGNEQYF
.	TRBV5-1	.	TRBJ1-4	TGCGCCAGCAGCTTGGGCAGCGAAAAACTGTTTTTT	CASSLGSEKLFF
.	TRBV4-3	.	TRBJ1-4	TGCGCCAGCAGCCACCTTCTGTGGGGGGCAACTAATGAAAAACTGTTTTTT	CASSHLLWGATNEKLFF
TRBD1	TRBV7-2	.	TRBJ2-7	TGTGCCAGCAGCTATGGCGGGACAGGGGCCTACGAGCAGTACTTC	CASSYGGTGAYEQYF
.	TRBV4-3	once	TRBJ2-1	TGCGCCAGCAGCCAAGGGACTAACGCGAATGAGCAGTTCTTC	CASSQGTNANEQFF
.	TRBV28	.	TRBJ1-4	TGTGCCAGCAGCCCACCTTACCAGGGGAGGGAAAAACTGTTTTTT	CASSPPYQGREKLFF
.	TRBV7-2	few	TRBJ2-3	TGTGCCAGCAGCCCCCGGGGAGCACTCCCAGGGGATACGCAGTATTTT	CASSPRGALPGDTQYF
.	TRBV6-1	.	TRBJ1-1	TGTGCCAGCAGTAGAACCGGATACGGGAACACTGAAGCTTTCTTT	CASSRTGYGNTEAFF
.	TRBV6-5	.	TRBJ1-1	TGTGCCAGCAGCCCCACATTCAACACTGAAGCTTTCTTT	CASSPTFNTEAFF
.	TRBV7-8	.	TRBJ2-7	TGTGCCAGCAGCCGTGGGGCCATTCTGGGCAGCACCTACGAGCAGTACTTC	CASSRGAILGSTYEQYF
.	TRBV2	many	TRBJ2-7	TGTGCCAGCAGTGAAGCGCTGGTAACAGCCTACGAGCAGTACTTC	CASSEALVTAYEQYF
.	TRBV10-3	.	TRBJ2-3	TGTGCCATCAGTGAGTCTGGCCCCACAGATACGCAGTATTTT	CAISESGPTDTQYF
.	TRBV28	.	TRBJ1-5	TGTGCCAGCACCGCGGGGGGGCAGGATCAGCCCCAGCATTTT	CASTAGGQDQPQHF
TRBD1	TRBV5-1	few	TRBJ2-7	TGCGCCAGCAGCAGGGACAGGGGGAACGAGCAGTACTTC	CASSRDRGNEQYF
.	TRBV6-6	.	TRBJ1-1	TGTGCCAACAACGCGGGTTGGAACACTGAAGCTTTCTTT	CANNAGWNTEAFF
.	TRBV4-3	.	TRBJ2-7	TGCGCCAGCAGCCAAGAGGGGAGGCAGTCCGAGCAGTACTTC	CASSQEGRQSEQYF
.	TRBV14	.	TRBJ2-7	TGTGCCAGCAGCCCCGGCGTGGGCTACGAGCAGTACTTC	CASSPGVGYEQYF
.	TRBV5-4	once	TRBJ1-2	TGTGCCAGCAGCCCAGGCGGGCAGGGAGGCTATGGCTACACCTTC	CASSPGGQGGYGYTF
TRBD2	TRBV11-2	many	TRBJ2-1	TGTGCCAGCAGCTTAGGTGGGGGACTAGCGAAGGGTTACAATGAGCAGTTCTTC	CASSLGGGLAKGYNEQFF
.	TRBV19	.	TRBJ2-2	TGTGCCAGTACTGTTATCGCGAACACCGGGGAGCTGTTTTTT	CASTVIANTGELFF
TRBD1	TRBV27	.	TRBJ1-5	TGTGCCAGCGGAACAGGGGGCTGGAATCAGCCCCAGCATTTT	CASGTGGWNQPQHF
TRBD1	TRBV4-2	many	TRBJ1-2	TGTGCCAGCAGCCAGAACGGACAGGGGGACTATGGCTACACCTTC	CASSQNGQGDYGYTF
.	TRBV9	.	TRBJ2-7	TGTGCCAGCAGCGCCCGGGGAAGCTCCTACGAGCAGTACTTC	CASSARGSSYEQYF
.	TRBV19	.	TRBJ2-7	TGTGCCAGTAGTATTAGTTCCCTCTACGAGCAGTACTTC	CASSISSLYEQYF
.	TRBV7-2	.	TRBJ2-7	TGTGCCAGCAGCTTAGGGGGGACGGCAGCCTACGAGCAGTACTTC	CASSLGGTAAYEQYF
.	TRBV27	.	TRBJ2-3	TGTGCCAGCATGAGGGTCCTCCCCACAGATACGCAGTATTTT	CASMRVLPTDTQYF
.	TRBV28	.	TRBJ2-7	TGTGCCAGCAGTTTACCCGGCACAGGGAGGAAGGGGGGATACGAGCAGTACTTC	CASSLPGTGRKGGYEQYF